One and the same sample provided the 18 T cell receptor beta chains below, sequenced in a study of T cells in Graves' hyperthyroidism and ophthalmopathy. Amplification of TCR beta CDR3 regions was performed using RNA transcripts as template. HTBI primers were employed in a first-round RT-PCR of the TCR CDR3. TCRdb fed the multiplex PCR reads into MiXCR, producing one record per CDR3 protein. This table has 450,000 to 650,000 distinct CDR3 sequences, roughly 18% appearing once. The sequenced sample was blood. All receptors come from a woman in her late teens or twenties with Graves' ophthalmopathy.

This clonotype showed up many times. The V call is TRBV5-1, the J call TRBJ1-3, with D hard to call. The CDR3 spans 14 residues. The germline V gene encodes CDR1 SGHRS and CDR2 YFSETQ. V was trimmed by 4 bases and J by 3 bases, leaving 11 bases between them. DNA for the CDR3: TGCGCCAGCAGCCCGGCGGGGAATGGAAACACCATATATTTT. Amino acid sequence: CASSPAGNGNTIYF.

The V gene is TRBV20-1, the J gene TRBJ2-7, with 10 bases matching TRBD1. Trimming took 7 bases from V and 3 from J; bases not matched to a gene: 9. The germline gives CDR1 DFQATT, CDR2 SNEGSKA (reference sequence). This CDR3 is 14 amino acids long. The CDR3: CSGGGQGSVYEQYF. The DNA for the CDR3 is TGCAGTGGTGGGGGACAGGGGTCGGTCTACGAGCAGTACTTC.

The V and J genes are TRBV25-1 and TRBJ1-2; D uncertain. Germline V lookup: CDR1 MGHDK, CDR2 SYGVNS. The CDR3 spans 12 residues. The germline V and J ends were trimmed by 4 bases and 5 bases, with 8 bases remaining between them. CDR3 nucleotides: TGTGCCAGCAGTGGGCTCAATTATGGCTACACCTTC. This sequence encodes CASSGLNYGYTF.

This clonotype was seen at least ten times. The chain couples TRBV28 to TRBJ2-3, with 10 positions matching TRBD2. Per the germline V gene, CDR1 is MDHEN and CDR2 is SYDVKM. After removal of 5 bases from V and 3 bases from J, the junction contained 5 bases not matched to a gene. The CDR3 has 15 amino acids. This chain's CDR3 is CASSILAGVTDTQYF. The DNA for the CDR3 is TGTGCCAGCAGTATCCTAGCGGGAGTGACAGATACGCAGTATTTT.

This clonotype was counted at least ten times. The genes are TRBV2 and TRBJ1-1; the D gene is possibly TRBD1 (5 bases). The V and J ends lost 7 bases and 3 bases respectively, with 18 bases between them. The CDR3 has 15 amino acids. Germline loops: CDR1 SNHLY, CDR2 FYNNEI. CDR3: CASTSYWGADTEAFF. CDR3 bases: TGTGCCAGCACATCATATTGGGGCGCAGACACTGAAGCTTTCTTT.

A few counts support this clonotype. The chain has TRBV4-3 and TRBJ2-2; 8 nucleotides line up with TRBD1. Germline CDR1 is LGHNA and CDR2 is YSLEER. J gave up 10 bases and V 1 base, and 5 bases lay outside the gene matches. CDR3 length: 14 residues. CDR3 DNA: TGCGCCAGCAGCCAAGTACAGGGGGTACCGGAGCTGTTTTTT. This encodes CASSQVQGVPELFF.

The CDR3: CSVLQYEQYF. The CDR3 DNA follows: TGCAGCGTTCTCCAGTACGAGCAGTACTTC. The chain couples TRBV29-1 to TRBJ2-7; D uncertain. The CDR3 is 10 amino acids. The germline gives CDR1 SQVTM, CDR2 ANQGSEA. The V end lost 5 bases, the J end lost 4 bases, and 6 bases lay between the germline ends.

The table lists this clonotype with many counts. The V and J genes are TRBV11-2 and TRBJ2-7; D remains ambiguous. This CDR3 region has 14 residues. Germline V gives CDR1 SGHAT, CDR2 FQNNGV. V was clipped by 5 bases and J by 4 bases, with 15 bases between them. CDR3 region: CASSIQVLVYEQYF. DNA for the CDR3: TGTGCCAGCAGCATCCAGGTTTTAGTGTACGAGCAGTACTTC.

This clonotype was counted many times. The chain links TRBV6-1 to TRBJ2-1; D gene uncertain. V was shortened by 1 base and J by 5 bases, with 9 bases between the two germline ends. CDR1 MNHNS and CDR2 SASEGT come from the germline V gene. The length of the CDR3 is 14 residues. The CDR3 is CASSEVRLDNEQFF. The CDR3 bases are TGTGCCAGCAGTGAAGTCCGCTTGGACAATGAGCAGTTCTTC.

The chain employs TRBV3-1 and TRBJ2-5; TRBD2 matches at 7 bases. J gave up 1 base and V 0 bases, and 5 bases lay outside the gene matches. CDR3 length: 16 residues. The germline CDR1 and CDR2 sequences are LGHDT and YNNKEL (reference sequence). CDR3 loop: CASSQDRAGVQETQYF. In DNA, the CDR3 is TGTGCCAGCAGCCAAGATCGGGCGGGGGTCCAAGAGACCCAGTACTTC.

This chain uses TRBV28 with TRBJ1-5; a weak D match, TRBD1 (5 bases). The CDR3 is made up of 16 amino acids. Germline V CDR1 and CDR2: MDHEN, SYDVKM. With 3 bases removed from V and 6 bases from J, the gap between germline ends came to 18 bases. The CDR3 DNA sequence: TGTGCCAGCAGTTTTGGGGGGGGGGGGGTCGGTCAGCCCCAGCATTTT. Amino acids: CASSFGGGGVGQPQHF.

The CDR3 loop is CASSPLRGGVLQETQYF. CDR3 DNA: TGTGCCAGCAGCCCCCTCCGGGGGGGGGTCCTCCAAGAGACCCAGTACTTC. The genes are TRBV7-9 and TRBJ2-5, with 8 bases that match TRBD2. Germline values: CDR1 SEHNR, CDR2 FQNEAQ (reference sequence). The CDR3 covers 17 residues. V dropped 5 bases and J dropped 1; count of bases not matched to a gene: 12.

There are many counts of this clonotype. The chain joins TRBV27 to TRBJ2-1; the D gene is possibly TRBD1 (5 bases). Between the trimmed V and J ends, which lost 5 bases and 0 bases, there was a span of 11 bases. Germline CDR1 is MNHEY and CDR2 is SMNVEV (reference sequence). This CDR3 contains 15 residues. The CDR3 region has the DNA TGTGCCAGCAGTCAGACAGTAAGCTCCTACAATGAGCAGTTCTTC. Translated: CASSQTVSSYNEQFF.

This clonotype was detected only a few times. V usage is TRBV2 and J usage is TRBJ1-2; 7 nucleotides match TRBD1. The junction had 11 bases not matched to a gene; V was cut back by 5 bases and J by 5 bases. This CDR3 comprises 15 residues. The germline CDR1 and CDR2 sequences are SNHLY and FYNNEI. The CDR3, as DNA: TGTGCCAGCAGTCCACGGGACAGCCCTATGTATGGCTACACCTTC. It encodes CASSPRDSPMYGYTF.

This clonotype has at least ten counts. The rearrangement joins TRBV11-2 to TRBJ1-1; D is undetermined. V was clipped by 5 bases and J by 0 bases, with 10 bases between them. This CDR3 comprises 14 residues. The V gene's germline CDR1 is SGHAT and CDR2 FQNNGV. The CDR3 reads CASSLDAMNTEAFF. Written as DNA, the CDR3 is TGTGCCAGCAGCCTCGACGCTATGAACACTGAAGCTTTCTTT.

This clonotype occurred many times. The gene calls are TRBV5-1 and TRBJ1-6; 7 nucleotides match TRBD1. This CDR3 has 15 amino acids. From germline, CDR1 is SGHRS and CDR2 YFSETQ. Unmatched junction bases numbered 6, after V lost 3 bases and J lost 6 bases. The CDR3 DNA is TGCGCCAGCAGCTACGACAGGGTCGGTAATTCACCCCTCCACTTT. Translation: CASSYDRVGNSPLHF.

The chain employs TRBV7-9 and TRBJ2-7, with TRBD1 matching 7 bases. The CDR3 loop spans 14 amino acids. Germline V gene data show CDR1 as SEHNR and CDR2 as FQNEAQ (reference sequence). V trimming: 4 bases; J trimming: 3 bases; junction bases outside the gene matches: 6. Here the CDR3 DNA reads TGTGCCAGCAGCTCCCCGGGACAGAACTACGAGCAGTACTTC. Protein: CASSSPGQNYEQYF.

The chain has TRBV9 and TRBJ2-3; a possible D gene is TRBD1 (5 bases). With 3 bases removed from V and 2 bases from J, the gap between germline ends came to 19 bases. CDR1 SGDLS and CDR2 YYNGEE come from the germline V gene. This CDR3 is 17 amino acids long. This CDR3 is CASSAEGAPPDTDTQYF. For the CDR3, the DNA is TGTGCCAGCAGCGCCGAAGGGGCCCCCCCGGACACAGATACGCAGTATTTT.